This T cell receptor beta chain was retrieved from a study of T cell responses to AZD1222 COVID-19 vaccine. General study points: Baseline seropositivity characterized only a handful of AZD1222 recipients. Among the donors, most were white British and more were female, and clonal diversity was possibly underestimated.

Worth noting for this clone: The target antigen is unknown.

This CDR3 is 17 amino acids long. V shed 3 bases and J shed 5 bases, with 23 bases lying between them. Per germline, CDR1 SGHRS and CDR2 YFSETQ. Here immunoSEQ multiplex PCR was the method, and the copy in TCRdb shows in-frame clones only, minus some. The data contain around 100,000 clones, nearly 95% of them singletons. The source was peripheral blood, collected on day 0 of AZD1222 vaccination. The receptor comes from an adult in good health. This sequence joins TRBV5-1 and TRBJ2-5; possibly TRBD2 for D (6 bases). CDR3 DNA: TGCGCCAGCAGCTCCCTAAGACTAGGAGGTTTAGGGGAGACCCAGTACTTC. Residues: CASSSLRLGGLGETQYF.